This entry lists 13 T cell receptor beta chains sequenced from one sample in a study of T-cell memory formation after mild COVID-19. TCRdb fed the 5' RACE reads into MiXCR, producing one record per CDR3 protein. In the table there are about 57,000 distinct CDR3 sequences, 9% to 15% of which are singletons. The sample taken for sequencing was PBMCs or a T cell subset sorted from them (not recorded which). The source is a young man who had mild COVID-19 (a few samples of this study predate the infection). Cell type and time point are not known.

The table lists this clonotype with a few counts. V is TRBV11-2 and J is TRBJ1-1; D unclear. Per germline, CDR1 SGHAT and CDR2 FQNNGV. This CDR3 contains 13 residues. V lost 0 bases and J lost 10, with 12 bases in between. CDR3 loop: CASSLDVGRGAFF. As DNA, the CDR3 is TGTGCCAGCAGCTTAGATGTCGGGCGCGGAGCTTTCTTT.

This clonotype was picked up a small number of times. This sequence joins TRBV7-2 and TRBJ2-3; 9 bases match TRBD2. Germline CDR1 and CDR2: SGHTA and FQGNSA. J gave up 6 bases and V 3 bases, and 1 base lay outside the gene matches. The CDR3 length is 13 residues. The CDR3 DNA sequence: TGTGCCAGCAGCTTTGCGGGAGGGGATACGCAGTATTTT. It yields the protein CASSFAGGDTQYF.

The J gene is TRBJ2-3, the V gene TRBV13; D ambiguous. Trimming pared 5 bases from V and 2 bases from J, leaving 14 bases between. CDR3 length equals 15 residues. Germline CDR1 and CDR2: PRHDT and FYEKMQ (reference sequence). This chain's CDR3 is CASSLRMAYTDTQYF. CDR3 DNA sequence: TGTGCCAGCAGCCTGCGGATGGCCTACACAGATACGCAGTATTTT.

By proportion, this clonotype is medium-sized (0.01 to 0.1%). As DNA, the CDR3 is TGCGCCAGCAGCCCCTCCCCGGGAGGAAAAAAAGAGACCCAGTACTTC. Protein: CASSPSPGGKKETQYF. This chain links TRBV4-1 with TRBJ2-5; 7 bases agree with TRBD2. CDR1 and CDR2 from the germline V gene are MGHRA and YSYEKL. After removal of 4 bases from V and 3 bases from J, the junction contained 11 bases not matched to a gene. The CDR3 totals 16 residues.

A remark on this clonotype: One end of the junction is discordant with germline, which a read error may explain. V gene TRBV7-2 combines with J gene TRBJ2-3; no clear D. The CDR3 covers 14 residues. Germline V gene lookup returns CDR1 SGHTA and CDR2 FQGNSA. The CDR3 spells CATLRPGGTDTLYF. CDR3 in DNA: TGTGCCACCCTCAGGCCGGGTGGCACAGATACGCTGTATTTT.

There are many counts of this clonotype. The chain couples TRBV3-1 to TRBJ2-2, with D perhaps TRBD1 (6 bases). Germline V gene sequence: CDR1 LGHDT, CDR2 YNNKEL (reference sequence). There are 16 residues in the CDR3. The ends were cut back, 4 bases at V and 1 base at J, with 13 bases in the middle. In DNA, the CDR3 is TGTGCCAGCAGCCTCCTGTGGGGACAGAACACCGGGGAGCTGTTTTTT. This sequence encodes CASSLLWGQNTGELFF.

At least ten counts were recorded for this clonotype. The genes are TRBV6-5 and TRBJ1-4; D is undetermined. CDR1 and CDR2 from the germline V gene are MNHEY and SVGAGI. The V end lost 4 bases, the J end lost 10 bases, and 10 bases lay between the germline ends. The CDR3 covers 12 residues. The CDR3 loop reads CASSFGNGKLFF. The CDR3 DNA reads as TGTGCCAGCAGTTTCGGAAACGGAAAACTGTTTTTT.

This clonotype came up a few times. V and J are TRBV5-1 and TRBJ2-7; TRBD2 matches 7 bases. CDR3 length: 16 residues. CDR1 and CDR2 from the germline V gene are SGHRS and YFSETQ. The V gene end was trimmed by 0 bases and the J gene end by 0 bases; junction bases not matched to a gene: 6. The CDR3 DNA sequence: TGCGCCAGCAGCTTGGATGGCAGGGAGGGCTCCTACGAGCAGTACGTC. Its protein is CASSLDGREGSYEQYV.

The chain employs TRBV20-1 and TRBJ2-3; 8 nucleotides match TRBD2. This CDR3 spans 14 amino acids. CDR1 and CDR2 (germline): DFQATT, SNEGSKA (reference sequence). Trimming cost V 6 bases and J 2 bases; bases outside gene matches: 7. Written as DNA, the CDR3 is TGCAGTGCAATTAGCGGGGCCCCCACAGATACGCAGTATTTT. Translation gives CSAISGAPTDTQYF.

The chain has TRBV20-1 and TRBJ2-7; 7 positions agree with TRBD1. Germline V gene sequence: CDR1 DFQATT, CDR2 SNEGSKA (reference sequence). J gave up 3 bases and V 7 bases, and 9 bases lay outside the gene matches. The CDR3 is 13 residues long. The DNA of the CDR3 is TGCAGTGGTACGGACAGGACAAACTACGAGCAGTACTTC. This sequence encodes CSGTDRTNYEQYF.

The chain carries TRBV5-6 and TRBJ1-2; unclear D gene. The CDR3 covers 14 residues. V lost 1 base to trimming and J lost 6 bases, with 13 bases between them. Germline CDR1 SGHDT, CDR2 YYEEEE. CDR3 sequence: CASSLPSPANGYTF. Written as DNA, the CDR3 is TGTGCCAGCAGCTTGCCCAGCCCAGCAAATGGCTACACCTTC.

V gene TRBV19 combines with J gene TRBJ2-1; 10 nucleotides match TRBD2. This CDR3 contains 15 residues. The junction had 12 bases not matched to a gene; V was cut back by 10 bases and J by 6 bases. Germline lookup yields CDR1 LNHDA and CDR2 SQIVND (reference sequence). The CDR3 nucleotides are TGTGCCACCAGAGCATCTAGCGGGGGAATCAATGAGCAGTTCTTC. Translated: CATRASSGGINEQFF.

The J gene is TRBJ1-1, the V gene TRBV15; no clear D. V shed 2 bases and J shed 10 bases, with 20 bases lying between them. Germline CDR1 is LNHNV and CDR2 is YYDKDF (reference sequence). This CDR3 is 15 amino acids long. As DNA, the CDR3 is TGTGCCACCAGCAGACCCCCCCCGGCCAGAGAGGGAGCTTTCTTT. Translated, it gives CATSRPPPAREGAFF.